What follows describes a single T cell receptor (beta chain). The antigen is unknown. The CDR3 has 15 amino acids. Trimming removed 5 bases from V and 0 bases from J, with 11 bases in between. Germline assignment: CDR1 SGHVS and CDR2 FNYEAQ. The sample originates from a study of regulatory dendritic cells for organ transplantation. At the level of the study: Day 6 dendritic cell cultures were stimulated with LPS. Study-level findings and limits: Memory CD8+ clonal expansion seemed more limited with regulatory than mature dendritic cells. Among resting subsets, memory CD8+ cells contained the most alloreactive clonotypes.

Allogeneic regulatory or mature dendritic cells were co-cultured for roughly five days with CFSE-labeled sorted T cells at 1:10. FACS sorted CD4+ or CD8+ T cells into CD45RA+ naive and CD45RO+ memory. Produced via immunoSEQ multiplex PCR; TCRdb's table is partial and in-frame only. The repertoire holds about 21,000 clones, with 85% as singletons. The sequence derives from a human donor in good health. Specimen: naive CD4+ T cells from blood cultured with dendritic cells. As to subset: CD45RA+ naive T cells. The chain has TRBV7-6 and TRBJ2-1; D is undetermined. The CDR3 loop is CASSRGGFSYNEQFF. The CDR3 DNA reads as TGTGCCAGCAGCCGTGGTGGGTTCTCCTACAATGAGCAGTTCTTC.